Below are 14 T cell receptor beta chains sequenced from a single sample in a study of blood T cells in healthy people across ages (dated by TCRdb to the mid-2010s). Receptors were amplified or captured by 5' RACE. TCRdb shows the sequencer as Illumina HiSeq 2500. A second PCR of roughly 6 to 12 cycles was performed with a sample-barcoded 5' primer and a J-beta primer mix. TCRdb trimmed the raw reads at Q25, called clones with MiXCR and kept productive beta chains. Each CDR3 protein appears once, grouped with its most common genes and DNA. The sample includes about 720,000 distinct CDR3 sequences, with about 24% observed a single time. Under 25% of the sample rests with the top ten. Sequencing used blood. Receptor source: a man aged 65 to 79 in good health.

The CDR3 DNA reads as TGTGCCAGCAGTTCTCAGCGGGAGTTCTACCACGAGCAGTACGTC. It translates to CASSSQREFYHEQYV. The genes are TRBV27 and TRBJ2-5; 8 bases match TRBD2. The closer fit of TRBJ2-7 to the DNA end suggests the J call may be wrong. This CDR3 region has 15 residues. Germline V gene sequence: CDR1 MNHEY, CDR2 SMNVEV (reference sequence).

This clonotype was found a few times. The J gene is TRBJ2-5, the V gene TRBV4-1; TRBD2 matches 7 bases. The junction had 11 bases not matched to a gene; V was cut back by 0 bases and J by 7 bases. This CDR3 is built from 16 residues. CDR1 MGHRA and CDR2 YSYEKL come from the germline V gene. CDR3: CASSQDSRGGSRTQYF. In DNA form, the CDR3 reads TGCGCCAGCAGCCAAGATTCGAGGGGCGGGAGCAGGACCCAGTACTTC.

The chain links TRBV5-6 to TRBJ1-1, with D perhaps TRBD1 (6 bases). The CDR3 loop spans 16 amino acids. V lost 0 bases to trimming and J lost 2 bases, with 14 bases between them. Germline V gene sequence: CDR1 SGHDT, CDR2 YYEEEE. CDR3 loop: CASSLEGGRGNTEAFF. The CDR3 nucleotides read TGTGCCAGCAGCTTGGAAGGGGGGCGAGGTAACACTGAAGCTTTCTTT.

This chain uses TRBV5-1 with TRBJ2-5, with TRBD2 identical over 8 bases. The V segment lost 4 bases and the J segment 4 bases; nucleotides outside the gene matches: 15. Germline CDR1 reads SGHRS; CDR2 reads YFSETQ. The CDR3 has 17 residues. The CDR3 loop is CASSRVAGPGNGETQYF. CDR3 in DNA: TGCGCCAGCAGCCGAGTAGCGGGACCGGGGAATGGAGAGACCCAGTACTTC.

The chain uses TRBV5-8 and TRBJ2-2, with D possibly matching TRBD2 (6 bases). V was cut by 2 bases and J by 7 bases, with 12 bases left in between. CDR3 size: 14 residues. Germline CDR1 is SGHTS and CDR2 is YDEGEE. CDR3 protein: CASSLYGSDGELFF. The DNA for the CDR3 is TGTGCCAGCAGCTTATACGGGAGCGACGGGGAGCTGTTTTTT.

This clonotype has more than one count but fewer than ten. The rearrangement links TRBV20-1 to TRBJ1-2; D not certain. This CDR3 region has 14 residues. V lost 4 bases to trimming and J lost 11 bases, with 23 bases between them. Per the germline V gene, CDR1 is DFQATT and CDR2 is SNEGSKA (reference sequence). This CDR3 reads CSATPPGRAYGYTF. The CDR3 nucleotides read TGCAGTGCTACCCCTCCAGGTCGAGCCTACGGATACACCTTC.

The chain recombines TRBV29-1 with TRBJ1-1, with D maybe TRBD1 (6 bases). The ends were cut back, 5 bases at V and 1 base at J, with 14 bases in the middle. The germline V gene encodes CDR1 SQVTM and CDR2 ANQGSEA. The CDR3 is 14 residues long. The CDR3 reads CSVLRGGWNTEAFF. CDR3 coding DNA: TGCAGCGTTCTGAGGGGGGGCTGGAACACTGAAGCTTTCTTT.

The V and J genes are TRBV25-1 and TRBJ2-5; D possibly matches TRBD1 or TRBD2 (6 bases each). The J call may not be correct, given that the DNA end is closer to TRBJ2-1. There are 16 residues in the CDR3. CDR1 MGHDK and CDR2 SYGVNS come from the germline V gene. The CDR3 is CASSEWGGGRYNEQFF. The CDR3 nucleotides read TGTGCCAGCAGTGAATGGGGTGGGGGGCGGTACAATGAGCAGTTCTTC.

There are many counts of this clonotype. This chain joins TRBV29-1 and TRBJ2-3; D gene unclear. The V gene's germline CDR1 is SQVTM and CDR2 ANQGSEA. The CDR3 has 11 amino acids. Trimming pared 6 bases from V and 5 bases from J, leaving 9 bases between. CDR3: CSVDLGDTQYF. The DNA for the CDR3 is TGCAGCGTCGATCTAGGAGATACGCAGTATTTT.

This clonotype has just a few counts. The chain couples TRBV6-1 to TRBJ2-3; D unclear. This CDR3 contains 13 residues. Trimming left V 7 bases short and J 4 bases short, with 12 bases between. Per the germline V gene, CDR1 is MNHNS and CDR2 is SASEGT. CDR3 DNA: TGTGCCAGCACAACGGAAATCCCAGATACGCAGTATTTT. Amino acids: CASTTEIPDTQYF.

The chain employs TRBV7-2 and TRBJ1-5; TRBD1 agrees at 8 bases. There are 15 residues in the CDR3. Germline V lookup: CDR1 SGHTA, CDR2 FQGNSA. Trimming removed 6 bases from V and 0 bases from J; junction bases left unmatched: 4. CDR3 coding DNA: TGTGCCAGCAGGATAACAGGGGGTAGCAATCAGCCCCAGCATTTT. It yields the protein CASRITGGSNQPQHF.

The rearrangement uses TRBV20-1 and TRBJ2-3; D is ambiguous. Germline loops: CDR1 DFQATT, CDR2 SNEGSKA (reference sequence). The CDR3 extends over 13 amino acids. The V end was cut by 1 base, the J end by 6 bases, with 11 bases between. CDR3 coding DNA: TGCAGTGCTAGAGCCCGCCTAGGGGATACGCAGTATTTT. Amino acids: CSARARLGDTQYF.

This clonotype turned up a few times. The rearrangement links TRBV14 to TRBJ2-3; 12 nucleotides align to TRBD1. Germline trimming cut 4 bases from V and 4 bases from J; bases unmatched to any gene: 9. Per germline, CDR1 SGHDN and CDR2 FVKESK. The CDR3 is made up of 17 amino acids. The CDR3 bases are TGTGCCAGCAGCCCACAACCCGGGACAGGGGGCGCAGATACGCAGTATTTT. Translated: CASSPQPGTGGADTQYF.

The gene calls are TRBV25-1 and TRBJ2-5; no definite D call. The length of the CDR3 is 15 residues. The germline V and J ends were trimmed by 3 bases and 4 bases, with 15 bases remaining between them. The V gene's germline CDR1 is MGHDK and CDR2 SYGVNS. CDR3 DNA sequence: TGTGCCAGCAGTGATAGTGGCTCTAGAACAGAGACCCAGTACTTC. This translates into CASSDSGSRTETQYF.